The next 8 T cell receptor beta chains were all read from a single sample in a study of response to subunit inactivated influenza vaccine. TCRdb re-called the RT-PCR reads through MiXCR, storing one row per CDR3 protein. The sample holds more than 550,000 distinct CDR3 sequences, 10% to 12% seen once. The sample also formed part of further work on T cells expressing NK-cell markers. That publication notes: UMIs were included in TCR beta cDNA generated by 5'RACE template switching.

Sequences were derived from PBMCs from blood, sampled on the day of vaccination. Receptors originate from a man between 50 and 59 years old who received an inactivated influenza vaccine.

This clonotype was counted at least ten times. V usage is TRBV7-2 and J usage is TRBJ1-5; 11 bases are shared with TRBD1. With V trimmed by 5 bases and J by 6 bases, 6 bases remained unmatched. This CDR3 contains 15 residues. Germline V gene data show CDR1 as SGHTA and CDR2 as FQGNSA. CDR3 coding DNA: TGTGCCAGCAGCCCCGGGACAGGGGGTTTTCAGCCCCAGCATTTT. It specifies CASSPGTGGFQPQHF.

This clonotype was observed a few times. This chain uses TRBV6-2 or TRBV6-3 with TRBJ2-7, with 8 bases matching TRBD1. The CDR3 length is 15 residues. Losses at the gene ends were 7 bases for V and 0 bases for J; bases not matched to a gene: 8. CDR1 MNHEY and CDR2 SVGEGT come from the germline V gene. CDR3 amino acids: CASTYRTGSSYEQYF. CDR3 in DNA: TGTGCCAGCACCTACCGGACAGGGAGCTCCTACGAGCAGTACTTC.

This clonotype was seen ten or more times. This sequence joins TRBV6-2 or TRBV6-3 and TRBJ1-4, with 9 bases aligning to TRBD1. There are 14 residues in the CDR3. V was pared by 5 bases and J by 8 bases, with 6 bases of the junction left unmatched. The germline CDR1 and CDR2 sequences are MNHEY and SVGEGT. CDR3 DNA: TGTGCCAGCAGTGACCGGACAGGGGAAGAAAAACTGTTTTTT. Translated, it gives CASSDRTGEEKLFF.

This clonotype was counted a few times. The chain combines TRBV20-1 with TRBJ2-3; 8 positions match TRBD2. There are 15 residues in the CDR3. The germline CDR1 and CDR2 sequences are DFQATT and SNEGSKA (reference sequence). V dropped 2 bases and J dropped 0; count of bases not matched to a gene: 4. This CDR3 is CSARSQRGSTDTQYF. CDR3 DNA: TGCAGTGCTAGAAGCCAGCGGGGGAGCACAGATACGCAGTATTTT.

This clonotype was seen ten or more times. The chain combines TRBV20-1 with TRBJ2-1; 12 bases fit TRBD2. The CDR3 is made up of 16 amino acids. The trim removed 2 bases at V and 4 bases at J, leaving 6 bases unmatched. Germline CDR1 is DFQATT and CDR2 is SNEGSKA (reference sequence). This CDR3 is CSARSLAGGLYNEQFF. The CDR3 coding sequence is TGCAGTGCTAGATCCCTAGCGGGAGGGTTATACAATGAGCAGTTCTTC.

This clonotype was detected only a few times. The CDR3 region has the DNA TGTGCCAGCAGCTTTGAGGTAGCGGCCTACAATGAGCAGTTCTTC. The encoded protein is CASSFEVAAYNEQFF. The chain joins TRBV12-1 to TRBJ2-1; TRBD2, the table's D call, lacks a check against the DNA. TRBV12-1 corresponds to a pseudogene. The CDR3 sequence is 15 residues long.

The V gene is TRBV20-1, the J gene TRBJ2-3; 9 nucleotides line up with TRBD2. The CDR3 is made up of 13 amino acids. Germline V lookup: CDR1 DFQATT, CDR2 SNEGSKA (reference sequence). The V segment lost 5 bases and the J segment 6 bases; nucleotides outside the gene matches: 6. CDR3 nucleotide sequence: TGCAGTGCTCCTGGGACTAGCTTCGATACGCAGTATTTT. As protein: CSAPGTSFDTQYF.

This clonotype was observed a handful of times. The V and J genes are TRBV7-2 and TRBJ2-3; 10 bases agree with TRBD2. CDR3 length: 16 residues. The germline CDR1 and CDR2 sequences are SGHTA and FQGNSA. Trimming cost V 5 bases and J 3 bases; bases outside gene matches: 8. The CDR3 sequence is CASSRTSGGATDTQYF. The DNA of the CDR3 is TGTGCCAGCAGCCGAACAAGCGGGGGGGCGACAGATACGCAGTATTTT.